Included here is one TCR beta chain sequence, with context. Caucasian adults living in Nashville, Tennessee, provided all samples. The CD4+ fraction was divided into a CD45RA+ naive subset and a CD45RA-negative memory subset. The run depth of the assay was deep. Sequencing used immunoSEQ multiplex PCR; TCRdb keeps in-frame clones, though not all of them. Of over a million clones in the sample, 75% to 85% were seen once. The data originate from a study of shared clonotypes between healthy human individuals. Deletions cut 4 bases from V and 5 bases from J, with 17 bases between. CDR1 and CDR2 from the germline V gene are GTSNPN and SVGIG (reference sequence). CDR3 size: 14 residues.

The sequence derives from a man younger than 35 in good health. Some clones in this sample may be carry-over from other donors' samples. Sequencing used memory CD4+ T cells from PBMCs. The subset here: CD45RA-negative fraction. The chain recombines TRBV30 with TRBJ2-5; D not resolved. CDR3 in DNA: TGTGCCTGGATTCCCCCAACGCTGGGGGAGACCCAGTACTTC. Its protein is CAWIPPTLGETQYF.